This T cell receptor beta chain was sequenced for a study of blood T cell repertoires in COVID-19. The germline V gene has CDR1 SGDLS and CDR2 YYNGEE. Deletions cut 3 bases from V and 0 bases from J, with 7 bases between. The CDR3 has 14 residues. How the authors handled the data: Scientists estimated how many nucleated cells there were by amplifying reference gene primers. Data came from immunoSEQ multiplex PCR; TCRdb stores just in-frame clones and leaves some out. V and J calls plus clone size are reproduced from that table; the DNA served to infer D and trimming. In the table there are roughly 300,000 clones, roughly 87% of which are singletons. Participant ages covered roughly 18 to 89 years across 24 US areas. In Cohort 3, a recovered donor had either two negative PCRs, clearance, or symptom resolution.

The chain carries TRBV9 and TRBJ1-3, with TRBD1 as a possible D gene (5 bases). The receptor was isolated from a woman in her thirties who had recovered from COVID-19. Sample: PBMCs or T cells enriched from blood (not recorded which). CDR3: CASSAGASGNTIYF. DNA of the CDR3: TGTGCCAGCAGCGCTGGGGCCTCTGGAAACACCATATATTTT.